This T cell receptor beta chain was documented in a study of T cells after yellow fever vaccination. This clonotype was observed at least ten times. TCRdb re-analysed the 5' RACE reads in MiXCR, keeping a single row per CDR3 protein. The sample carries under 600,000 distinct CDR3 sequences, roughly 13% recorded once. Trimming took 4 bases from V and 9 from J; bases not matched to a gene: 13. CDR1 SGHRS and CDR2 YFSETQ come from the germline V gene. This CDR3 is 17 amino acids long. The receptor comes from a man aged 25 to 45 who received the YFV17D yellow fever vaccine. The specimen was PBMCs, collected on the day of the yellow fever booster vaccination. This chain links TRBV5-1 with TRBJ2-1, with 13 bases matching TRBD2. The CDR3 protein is CASSPGWTSGRGSEQFF. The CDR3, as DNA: TGCGCCAGCAGCCCGGGGTGGACTAGCGGGAGAGGTAGTGAGCAGTTCTTC.